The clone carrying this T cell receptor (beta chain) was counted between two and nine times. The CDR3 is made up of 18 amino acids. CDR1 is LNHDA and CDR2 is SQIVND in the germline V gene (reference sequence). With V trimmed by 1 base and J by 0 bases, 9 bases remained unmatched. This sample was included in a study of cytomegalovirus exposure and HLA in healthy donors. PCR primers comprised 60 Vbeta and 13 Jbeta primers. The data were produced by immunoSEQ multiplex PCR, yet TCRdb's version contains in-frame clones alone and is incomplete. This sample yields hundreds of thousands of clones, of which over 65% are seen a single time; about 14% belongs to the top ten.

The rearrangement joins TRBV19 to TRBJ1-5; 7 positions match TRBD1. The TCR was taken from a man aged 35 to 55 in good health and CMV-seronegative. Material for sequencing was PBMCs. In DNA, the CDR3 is TGTGCCAGTAGTATAGGGACAGGTGGAATTAATAGCAATCAGCCCCAGCATTTT. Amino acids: CASSIGTGGINSNQPQHF.